The 11 T cell receptor beta chains below were found in one sample sequenced in a study of T and B cells in COVID-19 patients. TRB was amplified from about 260-540 ng of blood genomic DNA. BIOMED2 TRB-A/B primer pools were used in multiplex TRB PCR. TCRdb redid the calling of the multiplex PCR reads with MiXCR, one entry per CDR3 protein. The sample has 7,000 to 8,000 distinct CDR3 sequences, 20% to 30% seen once. Sequencing input: blood. The receptors derive from a human donor with active COVID-19.

Sample share makes this clonotype medium-sized. The chain uses TRBV5-6 and TRBJ2-5; 11 bases line up with TRBD2. The CDR3 spans 15 residues. V lost 4 bases to trimming and J lost 5 bases; unmatched junction nucleotides: 7. The germline gives CDR1 SGHDT, CDR2 YYEEEE. CDR3: CASSLSGRAQETQYF. CDR3 in DNA: TGTGCCAGCAGCCTTAGCGGGAGGGCCCAGGAGACCCAGTACTTC.

The chain carries TRBV7-4 and TRBJ2-1; TRBD2 matches 10 bases. This CDR3 has 16 residues. Germline CDR1 SGHVT, CDR2 SQSDAQ. V dropped 2 bases and J dropped 6; count of bases not matched to a gene: 7. The chain's CDR3 is CASSLRASGGLNEQFF. For the CDR3, the DNA is TGTGCCAGCAGCTTAAGAGCTAGCGGGGGTCTCAATGAGCAGTTCTTC.

J is TRBJ1-1 and V is TRBV5-1, with D tentatively TRBD1 (5 bases). V shed 0 bases and J shed 4 bases, with 10 bases lying between them. This CDR3 contains 14 residues. Looked up from germline, CDR1 is SGHRS and CDR2 is YFSETQ. CDR3: CASSLGVRGTEAFF. CDR3 bases: TGCGCCAGCAGCTTGGGAGTGAGGGGCACTGAAGCTTTCTTT.

The table lists this clonotype with a few counts. This chain connects TRBV14 to TRBJ2-5; TRBD2 matches at 8 bases. With V trimmed by 4 bases and J by 3 bases, 16 bases remained unmatched. Looked up from germline, CDR1 is SGHDN and CDR2 is FVKESK. This CDR3 contains 18 residues. The CDR3, as DNA: TGTGCCAGCAGCCCCTCCGTGTGGGACGGGGGGGAGAAAGAGACCCAGTACTTC. Translated, it gives CASSPSVWDGGEKETQYF.

The chain carries TRBV12-3 or TRBV12-4 and TRBJ1-5; D is unclear. This CDR3 has 14 amino acids. The germline V and J ends were trimmed by 1 base and 3 bases, with 7 bases remaining between them. CDR3 amino acids: CASSLGPYNQPQHF. The CDR3 region has the DNA TGTGCCAGCAGTTTAGGCCCATACAATCAGCCCCAGCATTTT.

By share, this clonotype ranks as medium-sized (0.01 to 0.1%). This chain joins TRBV6-5 and TRBJ2-7, with TRBD2 matching over 14 bases. This CDR3 has 13 amino acids. The V gene's germline CDR1 is MNHEY and CDR2 SVGAGI. V lost 6 bases, J lost 6 bases, and 1 base stayed unmatched. The CDR3 nucleotides are TGTGCCAGCAGGGGACTAGCGGGAGTCGAGCAGTACTTC. Protein product: CASRGLAGVEQYF.

V gene TRBV13 combines with J gene TRBJ1-1; D gene uncertain. Germline V gene sequence: CDR1 PRHDT, CDR2 FYEKMQ (reference sequence). Trimming cost V 5 bases and J 1 base, with 11 bases left between them. The CDR3 covers 14 residues. The CDR3 DNA reads TGTGCCAGCAGCGCCCTATGGGGGAACACTGAAGCTTTCTTT. Its translation is CASSALWGNTEAFF. Combining the CDR3 with reference TRBV13 and TRBJ1-1 gives the whole variable domain AAGVIQSPRHLIKEKRETATLKCYPIPRHDTVYWYQQGPGQDPQFLISFYEKMQSDKGSIPDRFSAQQFSDYHSELNMSSLELGDSALYFCASSALWGNTEAFFGQGTRLTVV.

This clonotype occurred a few times. V usage is TRBV6-6 and J usage is TRBJ2-1; 8 nucleotides agree with TRBD2. This CDR3 region has 15 residues. CDR1 MNHNY and CDR2 SVGAGI come from the germline V gene (reference sequence). The J segment lost 3 bases and the V segment lost 5 bases, leaving 6 bases of the junction unmatched. CDR3 nucleotides: TGTGCCAGCAGTATTGTAGCGGGGTTCTACAATGAGCAGTTCTTC. Its translation is CASSIVAGFYNEQFF.

The V and J genes are TRBV11-2 and TRBJ1-4, with 7 bases aligning to TRBD1. CDR3 length: 15 amino acids. Germline V gene lookup returns CDR1 SGHAT and CDR2 FQNNGV. With 2 bases clipped from V and 3 bases from J, the junction kept 3 bases outside the gene matches. In DNA form, the CDR3 reads TGTGCCAGCAGCTTATCGAGGGGGCCTAATGAAAAACTGTTTTTT. Translating it yields CASSLSRGPNEKLFF.

Relative to its sample, this clonotype is medium-sized. The chain carries TRBV6-1 and TRBJ2-7; 9 nucleotides line up with TRBD1. The V and J ends lost 5 bases and 5 bases, in that order; junction bases with no gene match: 10. There are 15 residues in the CDR3. CDR1 MNHNS and CDR2 SASEGT come from the germline V gene. CDR3 DNA sequence: TGTGCCAGCAGTTATCCGGGACAGGGTACCCACGAGCAGTACTTC. This translates into CASSYPGQGTHEQYF.

This clonotype was recorded at least ten times. The J gene is TRBJ2-7, the V gene TRBV5-5; the match to TRBD2 covers 8 bases. CDR1 and CDR2 from the germline V gene are SGHKS and YYEKEE (reference sequence). The CDR3 sequence is 19 residues long. The ends lost 4 bases at V and 0 bases at J; junction bases unmatched: 18. The CDR3 sequence: CASSDTRPSGGRSSYEQYF. Here the CDR3 DNA reads TGTGCCAGCAGCGATACCCGTCCGAGCGGGGGCCGTAGCTCCTACGAGCAGTACTTC.